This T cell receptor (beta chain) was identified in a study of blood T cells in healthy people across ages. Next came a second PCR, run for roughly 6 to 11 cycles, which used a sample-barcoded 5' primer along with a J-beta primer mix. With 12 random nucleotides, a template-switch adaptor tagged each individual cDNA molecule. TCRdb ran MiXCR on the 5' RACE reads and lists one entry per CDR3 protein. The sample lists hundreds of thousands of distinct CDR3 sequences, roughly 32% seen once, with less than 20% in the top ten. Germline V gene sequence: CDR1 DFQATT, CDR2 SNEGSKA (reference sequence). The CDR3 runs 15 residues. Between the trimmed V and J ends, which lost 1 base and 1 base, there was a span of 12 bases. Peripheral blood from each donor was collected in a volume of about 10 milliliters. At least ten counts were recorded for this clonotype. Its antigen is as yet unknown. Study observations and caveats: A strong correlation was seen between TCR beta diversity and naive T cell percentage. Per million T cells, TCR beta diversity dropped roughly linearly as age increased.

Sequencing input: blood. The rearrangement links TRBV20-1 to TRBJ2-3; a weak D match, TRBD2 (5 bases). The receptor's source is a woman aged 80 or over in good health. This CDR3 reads CSARGERSRTDTQYF. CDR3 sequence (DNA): TGCAGTGCTAGAGGGGAGCGGAGTCGCACAGATACGCAGTATTTT.